These 28 T cell receptor beta chains were all obtained from the same sample, sequenced in a study of identical twins. MiXCR was run by TCRdb on the 5' RACE reads, yielding one entry per CDR3 protein. The repertoire holds roughly 1.6 million distinct CDR3 sequences, under 35% seen once, with about 0.27% in the top ten. The sample taken for sequencing was cord blood. The receptor set was obtained from a newborn girl in good health.

This clonotype came up a few times. The genes are TRBV2 and TRBJ2-2; D call uncertain. The CDR3 has 11 amino acids. In germline, CDR1 is SNHLY, CDR2 FYNNEI. Trimming removed 9 bases at V and 5 bases at J, with 7 bases between. The CDR3 coding sequence is TGTGCCAGTGCCATTACCGGGGAGCTGTTTTTT. Translation gives CASAITGELFF.

This clonotype was seen many times. This chain links TRBV7-2 with TRBJ2-3, with 8 nucleotides matching TRBD2. CDR3 length: 16 amino acids. The J segment lost 3 bases and the V segment lost 2 bases, leaving 7 bases of the junction unmatched. Per the germline V gene, CDR1 is SGHTA and CDR2 is FQGNSA. The CDR3 sequence: CASSLLRTSGTDTQYF. In nucleotides, the CDR3 is TGTGCCAGCAGCTTACTCCGCACTAGCGGAACAGATACGCAGTATTTT.

The V and J genes are TRBV29-1 and TRBJ2-2, with no clear D. Germline V CDR1 and CDR2: SQVTM, ANQGSEA. V shed 4 bases and J shed 6 bases, with 6 bases lying between them. This CDR3 region has 11 residues. The CDR3 here is CSVGEAGELFF. The CDR3 DNA sequence: TGCAGCGTTGGTGAAGCCGGGGAGCTGTTTTTT.

This clonotype has a handful of counts. V gene TRBV7-2 combines with J gene TRBJ1-2; D gene uncertain. V lost 1 base, J lost 8 bases, and 14 bases lay in between. The germline V gene encodes CDR1 SGHTA and CDR2 FQGNSA. The CDR3 is made up of 14 amino acids. The CDR3 DNA sequence: TGTGCCAGCAGCTTAGAGAGGGCGATCTTGGGCTACACCTTC. Translation: CASSLERAILGYTF.

This clonotype was seen a handful of times. V is TRBV6-5 and J is TRBJ2-2, with 7 bases aligning to TRBD1. With V trimmed by 6 bases and J by 0 bases, 7 bases remained unmatched. Germline CDR1 is MNHEY and CDR2 is SVGAGI. The CDR3 sequence is 16 residues long. The CDR3 DNA follows: TGTGCCAGCAGACCCCCGGGACAGCCGAACACCGGGGAGCTGTTTTTT. It yields the protein CASRPPGQPNTGELFF.

This clonotype was detected only a few times. The rearrangement links TRBV6-6 to TRBJ1-1, with D possibly being TRBD1 (5 bases). Germline CDR1 MNHNY, CDR2 SVGAGI (reference sequence). The length of the CDR3 is 13 residues. V was shortened by 5 bases and J by 3 bases, with 10 bases between the two germline ends. The CDR3 coding sequence is TGTGCCAGCAGTCGGGACGTCTACACTGAAGCTTTCTTT. Protein: CASSRDVYTEAFF.

This clonotype showed up just a few times. The rearrangement uses TRBV29-1 and TRBJ2-4; no definite D call. This CDR3 is built from 13 residues. The ends were cut back, 3 bases at V and 2 bases at J, with 8 bases in the middle. Germline V gene data show CDR1 as SQVTM and CDR2 as ANQGSEA. CDR3 sequence: CSVDEGPKNIQYF. CDR3 DNA sequence: TGCAGCGTTGATGAAGGGCCCAAAAACATTCAGTACTTC.

The V gene is TRBV20-1, the J gene TRBJ1-4; 7 nucleotides align to TRBD1. CDR1 is DFQATT, CDR2 SNEGSKA, per germline (reference sequence). The J segment lost 8 bases and the V segment lost 6 bases, leaving 15 bases of the junction unmatched. This CDR3 spans 15 amino acids. CDR3: CSARNEQGQGEKLFF. In DNA form, the CDR3 reads TGCAGTGCCAGAAATGAACAGGGGCAGGGGGAAAAACTGTTTTTT.

Worth noting for this clonotype: Since the CDR3 does not end with the conserved phenylalanine or tryptophan, this likely comes from a read error. The V call is TRBV12-3 or TRBV12-4, the J call TRBJ2-7; D unclear. This CDR3 region has 12 residues. V gave up 2 bases and J gave up 2 bases, with 4 bases separating them. The CDR3 DNA sequence: TGTGCCAGCAGTTTACCAGCCTACGAGCAGTACTTA. Translation gives CASSLPAYEQYL.

This clonotype showed up just a few times. The V gene is TRBV20-1, the J gene TRBJ1-2, with TRBD1 as a possible D gene (5 bases). The V and J ends lost 2 bases and 3 bases respectively, with 10 bases between them. Germline CDR1 and CDR2: DFQATT and SNEGSKA (reference sequence). This CDR3 comprises 13 residues. CDR3 residues: CSARSGTDYGYTF. CDR3 sequence (DNA): TGCAGTGCTAGATCCGGGACCGACTATGGCTACACCTTC.

In the case of this clonotype: No conserved phenylalanine or tryptophan ends this CDR3, so it is likely a read error. The chain has TRBV7-9 and TRBJ1-1; D possibly corresponds to TRBD1 (5 bases). Germline V gives CDR1 SEHNR, CDR2 FQNEAQ (reference sequence). CDR3 length equals 15 residues. Trimming shortened V by 1 base and J by 6 bases, and 15 bases separated the two germline ends. The DNA for the CDR3 is TGTGCCAGCAGCTTAGGATCAGGGATAAGGGCTGAAGCTTTCGTT. It yields the protein CASSLGSGIRAEAFV.

This clonotype appeared a few times. The chain couples TRBV20-1 to TRBJ2-1; a weak D match, TRBD2 (5 bases). The CDR3 runs to 15 residues. Trimming stripped 2 bases from V and 2 bases from J, with 13 bases between. In germline, CDR1 is DFQATT, CDR2 SNEGSKA (reference sequence). The CDR3 spells CSARRRERPYNEQFF. The DNA of the CDR3 is TGCAGTGCTAGAAGACGGGAACGGCCCTACAATGAGCAGTTCTTC.

This clonotype has more than one count but fewer than ten. This may come from a read error, since a much larger clone is one base off. The rearrangement uses TRBV9 and TRBJ1-2; D is uncertain. Trimming removed 0 bases from V and 7 bases from J, with 4 bases in between. The CDR3 spans 11 residues. Looked up from germline, CDR1 is SGDLS and CDR2 is YYNGEE. CDR3: CASSVGFGYTF. CDR3 nucleotides: TGTGCCAGCAGCGTAGGGTTTGGCTACACCTTC.

V and J are TRBV5-1 and TRBJ2-7; D not certain. V was trimmed by 1 base and J by 2 bases, leaving 19 bases between them. Per the germline V gene, CDR1 is SGHRS and CDR2 is YFSETQ. This CDR3 has 17 residues. CDR3 sequence: CASSLFGLRTPPYEQYF. CDR3 coding DNA: TGCGCCAGCAGCTTGTTTGGGCTCCGAACGCCTCCCTACGAGCAGTACTTC.

This clonotype was counted at least ten times. V usage is TRBV12-3 or TRBV12-4 and J usage is TRBJ2-5; D is perhaps TRBD2 (6 bases). The CDR3 length is 13 residues. Trimming took 2 bases from V and 4 from J, leaving 8 bases between them. CDR3 sequence (DNA): TGTGCCAGCAGTTTATGGGGAGGAGAGACCCAGTACTTC. It specifies CASSLWGGETQYF.

V and J are TRBV7-2 and TRBJ2-7, with 8 bases matching TRBD2. The V segment lost 1 base and the J segment 3 bases; nucleotides outside the gene matches: 5. The germline V gene encodes CDR1 SGHTA and CDR2 FQGNSA. The CDR3 sequence is 15 residues long. The CDR3 loop is CASSLESGGIYEQYF. DNA for the CDR3: TGTGCCAGCAGCTTAGAAAGCGGGGGTATCTACGAGCAGTACTTC.

J is TRBJ2-2 and V is TRBV12-3 or TRBV12-4, with D uncertain. The V end was cut by 1 base, the J end by 7 bases, with 7 bases between. The CDR3 has 13 amino acids. The CDR3 coding sequence is TGTGCCAGCAGTTTAGGAGCTATCGGGGAGCTGTTTTTT. Translation: CASSLGAIGELFF.

This clonotype turned up a few times. The chain employs TRBV30 and TRBJ2-1; a possible D gene is TRBD2 (5 bases). The CDR3 spans 15 residues. Germline CDR1 GTSNPN, CDR2 SVGIG (reference sequence). With 0 bases removed from V and 0 bases from J, the gap between germline ends came to 9 bases. The CDR3 sequence: CAWSVRGSSYNEQFF. The CDR3 DNA reads as TGTGCCTGGAGTGTACGTGGGAGCTCCTACAATGAGCAGTTCTTC.

The rearrangement links TRBV10-3 to TRBJ2-2; D may be TRBD1 (5 bases). There are 16 residues in the CDR3. CDR1 and CDR2 from the germline V gene are ENHRY and SYGVKD. The V and J ends lost 2 bases and 5 bases respectively, with 15 bases between them. CDR3 protein: CAISEPRVEKTGELFF. DNA for the CDR3: TGTGCCATCAGTGAGCCCAGGGTCGAAAAAACCGGGGAGCTGTTTTTT.

This clonotype was counted many times. One junction end does not reproduce the germline sequence, and a read error may be involved. The chain uses TRBV5-1 and TRBJ2-1; TRBD2 matches at 8 bases. Germline assignment: CDR1 SGHRS and CDR2 YFSETQ. The CDR3 has 16 amino acids. The CDR3 sequence: CASSLVGTSSYNEQFF. In DNA, the CDR3 is TGTGCCAGCAGCTTAGTAGGGACTAGCTCCTACAATGAGCAGTTCTTC. Drawing the rest from reference TRBV5-1 and TRBJ2-1, the complete variable domain is KAGVTQTPRYLIKTRGQQVTLSCSPISGHRSVSWYQQTPGQGLQFLFEYFSETQRNKGNFPGRFSGRQFSNSRSEMNVSTLELGDSALYLCASSLVGTSSYNEQFFGPGTRLTVL.

This clonotype has at least ten counts. Relative to the germline gene, one junction end is altered; a read error may explain this. The V gene is TRBV5-1, the J gene TRBJ2-1; 11 bases agree with TRBD2. CDR3 length equals 14 residues. Germline V lookup: CDR1 SGHRS, CDR2 YFSETQ. DNA for the CDR3: TGTGCCAGCAGTTTTAGCGGGAGGGCCAATGAGCAGTTCTTC. Its protein is CASSFSGRANEQFF.

The J gene is TRBJ1-5, the V gene TRBV6-5; D perhaps matches TRBD1 (6 bases). Germline V gives CDR1 MNHEY, CDR2 SVGAGI. The ends were cut back, 6 bases at V and 3 bases at J, with 9 bases in the middle. The CDR3 is made up of 13 amino acids. The CDR3 DNA sequence: TGTGCCAGCAGCAACAGGGCCAATCAGCCCCAGCATTTT. Translating gives CASSNRANQPQHF.

The chain is built from TRBV4-1 and TRBJ2-7; 8 nucleotides line up with TRBD2. The germline gives CDR1 MGHRA, CDR2 YSYEKL. The V segment lost 1 base and the J segment 3 bases; nucleotides outside the gene matches: 5. This CDR3 contains 15 residues. CDR3 in DNA: TGCGCCAGCAGCCAAGTCTCGAGCGGGAGCTACGAGCAGTACTTC. It specifies CASSQVSSGSYEQYF.

In this sample, this clonotype turned up a few times. This chain uses TRBV6-1 with TRBJ1-4; D may be TRBD1 (5 bases). Trimming shortened V by 1 base and J by 8 bases, and 17 bases separated the two germline ends. Germline CDR1 and CDR2: MNHNS and SASEGT. The CDR3 contains 16 residues. The CDR3 nucleotides are TGTGCCAGCAGTGAAGAGCACGCAGGGTTGGGCGAAAAACTGTTTTTT. This codes for CASSEEHAGLGEKLFF.

The J gene is TRBJ2-5, the V gene TRBV11-2; 7 bases are a match to TRBD1. The J call may be incorrect, as the DNA end agrees better with TRBJ2-7. The CDR3 contains 13 residues. Germline V gene sequence: CDR1 SGHAT, CDR2 FQNNGV. CDR3 amino acids: CASSRDSLDEQYF. The DNA of the CDR3 is TGTGCCAGCAGTAGGGACAGTTTAGACGAGCAGTACTTC.

This clonotype was observed a few times. V is TRBV4-1 and J is TRBJ1-5, with a weak D call TRBD1 (5 bases). From germline, CDR1 is MGHRA and CDR2 YSYEKL. CDR3 size: 15 residues. V shed 4 bases and J shed 0 bases, with 10 bases lying between them. The CDR3 coding sequence is TGCGCCAGCAGCCCGCGGGACTATAGCAATCAGCCCCAGCATTTT. Residues: CASSPRDYSNQPQHF.

The chain is built from TRBV6-5 and TRBJ2-7; 7 bases fit TRBD1. The J segment lost 7 bases and the V segment lost 7 bases, leaving 10 bases of the junction unmatched. CDR3 length equals 13 residues. The germline V gene has CDR1 MNHEY and CDR2 SVGAGI. CDR3 coding DNA: TGTGCCAGCACCACGACAGGGAAGAATGAGCAGTACTTC. It encodes CASTTTGKNEQYF.

The chain employs TRBV10-3 and TRBJ1-5, with D perhaps TRBD1 (6 bases). The germline V gene has CDR1 ENHRY and CDR2 SYGVKD. Trimming cost V 3 bases and J 7 bases, with 10 bases left between them. The length of the CDR3 is 13 residues. The CDR3 loop reads CAISEKDSQPQHF. The CDR3 coding sequence is TGTGCCATCAGTGAAAAGGACAGCCAGCCCCAGCATTTT.